Shown below are 6 T cell receptor beta chains from a single sample sequenced in a study of blood T cell repertoires in COVID-19 (dated by TCRdb to the early 2020s). The library was obtained by the immunoSEQ multiplex PCR assay. This is the immuneACCESS table as TCRdb keeps it, with only in-frame sequences that have V and J called. A part of the clones is gone; compared with another copy, unresolved V genes explain less than half, and the rest is unexplained. The sample data list 95,000 to 110,000 clones, and 80% to 85% of these were observed just once. The top ten constitute roughly 4% of the sample. Input material: peripheral blood. The receptors were gathered from a man between 65 and 85 years old with acute or convalescent COVID-19.

The table lists this clone with a count of one. This chain links TRBV6-6 with TRBJ1-5; D possibly corresponds to TRBD1 (5 bases). CDR3 length equals 14 residues. Germline-derived CDR1 and CDR2 are MNHNY and SVGAGI (reference sequence). The ends were cut back, 3 bases at V and 0 bases at J, with 6 bases in the middle. DNA for the CDR3: TGTGCCAGCAGTTATGGACATAGCAATCAGCCCCAGCATTTT. Protein sequence: CASSYGHSNQPQHF.

This rearrangement joins TRBV6-6 to TRBJ1-6; TRBD1 aligns across 7 bases. J gave up 10 bases and V 4 bases, and 4 bases lay outside the gene matches. The CDR3 is 13 amino acids. CDR1 and CDR2 (germline): MNHNY, SVGAGI (reference sequence). The chain's CDR3 is CASSSQGGSPLHF. For the CDR3, the DNA is TGTGCCAGCAGTTCTCAGGGGGGATCACCCCTCCACTTT.

V usage is TRBV2 and J usage is TRBJ2-5, with unresolved D. The germline gives CDR1 SNHLY, CDR2 FYNNEI. The CDR3 contains 14 residues. Trimming pared 6 bases from V and 2 bases from J, leaving 13 bases between. CDR3 nucleotides: TGTGCCAGCAGGGGTCCCACGGGTCAAGAGACCCAGTACTTC. This encodes CASRGPTGQETQYF.

J is TRBJ2-5 and V is TRBV7-2; 8 nucleotides agree with TRBD2. V shed 2 bases and J 5 bases; nucleotides not matched to a gene: 4. The CDR3 covers 14 residues. Germline CDR1 is SGHTA and CDR2 is FQGNSA. As DNA, the CDR3 is TGTGCCAGCAGCTTAACAGCGGGGGATGAGACCCAGTACTTC. Translation gives CASSLTAGDETQYF.

The chain links TRBV5-1 to TRBJ2-5; 7 nucleotides align to TRBD1. Germline V CDR1 and CDR2: SGHRS, YFSETQ. V shed 0 bases, J shed 1 base, and the junction held 3 bases outside the gene matches. The CDR3 has 15 amino acids. CDR3 residues: CASSLVPGGQETQYF. CDR3 DNA: TGCGCCAGCAGCTTGGTCCCAGGGGGCCAAGAGACCCAGTACTTC.

The chain couples TRBV7-6 to TRBJ1-6; the D gene is possibly TRBD1 (6 bases). The V and J ends lost 2 bases and 0 bases respectively, with 11 bases between them. CDR1 is SGHVS, CDR2 FNYEAQ, per germline. This CDR3 spans 17 amino acids. The chain's CDR3 is CASSLYQGSSYNSPLHF. CDR3 in DNA: TGTGCCAGCAGCTTATATCAGGGGAGCTCCTATAATTCACCCCTCCACTTT.